This is a list of T cell receptor beta chains from one sample in a study of CD8 T cells in Susac syndrome. TCRdb itself ran the immunoSEQ multiplex PCR reads through MiXCR, one entry per CDR3 protein. The table includes 75,000 to 95,000 distinct CDR3 sequences, around 95% detected once. Sequenced: CD8+ T cells from PBMCs. The receptors originated from a human donor with Susac syndrome. Both conserved end residues are part of each CDR3. A D gene is named only where the DNA matches it firmly. Size is omitted from some rows. Given values are once, few, many or a class for expanded clones.

clone_size j_call d_call v_call cdr3_aa cdr3_nt
once TRBJ2-7 TRBD1 TRBV7-9 CASSSTGAQIYEQYF TGTGCCAGCAGCTCAACAGGGGCACAGATCTACGAGCAGTACTTC
. TRBJ2-1 . TRBV14 CASSQEGYEQFF TGTGCCAGCAGCCAAGAGGGGTATGAGCAGTTCTTC
. TRBJ2-5 TRBD2 TRBV9 CASSGRLAGVGTQYF TGTGCCAGCAGCGGCAGACTAGCGGGAGTTGGGACCCAGTACTTC
. TRBJ2-7 . TRBV29-1 CSVSKTYEQYF TGCAGCGTTTCAAAAACCTACGAGCAGTACTTC
. TRBJ1-1 . TRBV5-1 CASSLAPGDTEAFF TGCGCCAGCAGCTTGGCCCCAGGGGACACTGAAGCTTTCTTT
once TRBJ1-5 . TRBV5-6 CASSFGSTQPQHF TGTGCCAGCAGCTTTGGGTCGACTCAGCCCCAGCATTTT
. TRBJ2-1 . TRBV28 CASSLAPHSYNEQFF TGTGCCAGCAGCTTGGCACCCCACTCCTACAATGAGCAGTTCTTC
. TRBJ2-7 . TRBV20-1 CSAPFLGLTYEQYF TGCAGTGCCCCCTTCCTCGGGTTAACCTACGAGCAGTACTTC
. TRBJ2-1 TRBD2 TRBV28 CASSSSPRTTSSNEQFF TGTGCCAGCAGTTCCTCCCCCCGTACGACTAGCTCCAATGAGCAGTTCTTC
. TRBJ2-2 TRBD2 TRBV9 CASSPSGTSGKSGGELFF TGTGCCAGCAGCCCCTCCGGGACTAGCGGGAAAAGTGGGGGGGAGCTGTTTTTT
. TRBJ2-1 TRBD2 TRBV27 CASSLGGIYNEQFF TGTGCCAGCAGTTTGGGAGGGATCTACAATGAGCAGTTCTTC
. TRBJ2-1 TRBD2 TRBV7-9 CASSLAGLASDEQFF TGTGCCAGCAGCTTAGCCGGACTAGCGTCCGATGAGCAGTTCTTC
. TRBJ2-7 . TRBV28 CASQVRPTSYEQYF TGTGCCAGCCAGGTACGACCCACCTCCTACGAGCAGTACTTC
. TRBJ2-1 . TRBV3-1 CASSHEWEGVYNEQFF TGTGCCAGCAGCCATGAATGGGAGGGGGTCTACAATGAGCAGTTCTTC
. TRBJ2-1 . TRBV30 CAWSVQGGDEQFF TGTGCCTGGAGTGTACAGGGAGGGGATGAGCAGTTCTTC
once TRBJ1-1 . TRBV29-1 CSPWTIDAEAFF TGCAGCCCATGGACGATCGACGCTGAAGCTTTCTTT
. TRBJ2-1 TRBD2 TRBV5-1 CASSGMGLAVYNEQFF TGCGCCAGCAGCGGAATGGGACTAGCGGTTTACAATGAGCAGTTCTTC
. TRBJ1-1 . TRBV29-1 CSVKANTEAFF TGCAGCGTCAAAGCGAACACTGAAGCTTTCTTT
. TRBJ2-2 . TRBV29-1 CSVEAGQNTGELFF TGCAGCGTTGAGGCGGGACAGAACACCGGGGAGCTGTTTTTT
once TRBJ2-3 TRBD2 TRBV7-8 CASSLGTSGRSLYF TGTGCCAGCAGCTTAGGCACTAGCGGGAGGAGCCTGTATTTT
. TRBJ2-7 . TRBV7-8 CASSLALLEQYF TGTGCCAGCAGCTTGGCACTACTAGAGCAGTACTTC
. TRBJ2-4 . TRBV3-1 CASSWGENIQYF TGTGCCAGCAGCTGGGGGGAAAACATTCAGTACTTC
once TRBJ2-1 . TRBV5-1 CASSFGESSYNEQFF TGCGCCAGCAGCTTCGGGGAAAGTTCCTACAATGAGCAGTTCTTC
. TRBJ2-3 TRBD2 TRBV20-1 CSARDDLTPGLAPDTQYF TGCAGTGCTAGAGACGACCTAACTCCGGGACTAGCGCCAGATACGCAGTATTTT
. TRBJ2-1 TRBD1 TRBV7-9 CASTIPGQGVEFF TGTGCCAGCACCATACCCGGACAGGGGGTTGAGTTCTTC
. TRBJ2-7 . TRBV27 CASGHQVHEQYF TGTGCCTCAGGGCATCAGGTACACGAGCAGTACTTC
. TRBJ2-1 . TRBV5-1 CASSYGAQPSYNEQFF TGCGCCAGCAGCTATGGGGCGCAGCCCTCCTACAATGAGCAGTTCTTC
. TRBJ2-2 . TRBV5-1 CASSPGDSSNTGELFF TGCGCCAGCAGCCCAGGCGACAGCTCGAACACCGGGGAGCTGTTTTTT
. TRBJ1-2 . TRBV6-1 CASRDTGYLFYGYTF TGTGCCAGCAGAGATACAGGGTACCTATTCTATGGCTACACCTTC
once TRBJ2-7 . TRBV7-9 CASSFSPGTYEQYF TGTGCCAGCAGCTTTTCTCCCGGAACCTACGAGCAGTACTTC
. TRBJ1-2 . TRBV7-2 CASSLVPPASNYGYTF TGTGCCAGCAGCTTAGTCCCACCAGCGTCTAACTATGGCTACACCTTC
. TRBJ2-1 TRBD2 TRBV14 CASSQYSGRSSYNEQFF TGTGCCAGCAGCCAATACAGCGGGAGGAGCTCCTACAATGAGCAGTTCTTC
. TRBJ2-1 TRBD1 TRBV4-3 CASSQTGQGAYNEQFF TGCGCCAGCAGCCAGACGGGGCAGGGGGCATACAATGAGCAGTTCTTC
. TRBJ1-1 . TRBV15 CATSRDTGLVEAFF TGTGCCACCAGCAGAGACACAGGACTTGTTGAAGCTTTCTTT
. TRBJ1-1 . TRBV27 CASSLSQGMNTEAFF TGTGCCAGCAGTTTAAGCCAGGGGATGAACACTGAAGCTTTCTTT
. TRBJ2-7 . TRBV6-6 CASSWGDEQYF TGTGCCAGCAGTTGGGGGGACGAGCAGTACTTC
. TRBJ2-5 TRBD1 TRBV29-1 CSVAGGQETQYF TGCAGCGTTGCAGGGGGCCAAGAGACCCAGTACTTC
. TRBJ2-3 TRBD2 TRBV7-8 CASSLLPGTSGRTGPTDTQYF TGTGCCAGCAGCTTATTACCCGGGACTAGCGGGAGAACGGGGCCTACAGATACGCAGTATTTT
few TRBJ2-3 . TRBV7-7 CASSFSRTDTQYF TGTGCTAGCAGCTTTAGCCGGACAGATACGCAGTATTTT
. TRBJ1-2 . TRBV6-5 CASSYEGPHYGYTF TGTGCCAGCAGTTACGAGGGACCCCACTATGGCTACACCTTC